Following are 11 T cell receptor beta chains from one sample sequenced in a study of T-cell reconstitution after alpha-beta-depleted transplantation in children. Unique molecular identifiers were built into the TCRbeta library. TCRdb redid the calling of the PCR reads with MiXCR, one entry per CDR3 protein. Among roughly 420,000 distinct CDR3 sequences, about 16% were seen once, and the ten largest hold under 30%. This material consisted of PBMCs, mostly from graft donor cells, taken 360 days after TCRalphabeta/CD19-depleted stem cell transplant. The origin of the receptors is a boy under two years old who had a stem cell transplant for Wiskott-Aldrich syndrome, so the T cells may come from the graft donor.

This clonotype was picked up a small number of times. The chain uses TRBV7-9 and TRBJ2-7; 7 bases fit TRBD1. Germline V gene sequence: CDR1 SEHNR, CDR2 FQNEAQ (reference sequence). The junction had 4 bases not matched to a gene; V was cut back by 4 bases and J by 7 bases. The CDR3 runs 12 residues. CDR3 nucleotide sequence: TGTGCCAGCAGCTCTACAGGGGATGAGCAGTACTTC. Translated: CASSSTGDEQYF.

The V gene is TRBV6-1, the J gene TRBJ1-1; 8 bases agree with TRBD1. Trimming at V came to 8 bases and at J to 3 bases, leaving 8 bases not matched to a gene. Germline V CDR1 and CDR2: MNHNS, SASEGT. The CDR3 consists of 14 residues. In nucleotides, the CDR3 is TGTGCCAGCTTTCGCGACAGGGGCTACACTGAAGCTTTCTTT. This gives the protein CASFRDRGYTEAFF.

This clonotype was seen a handful of times. The chain recombines TRBV20-1 with TRBJ2-1; no reliable D call. CDR3 length equals 12 residues. Trimming left V 5 bases short and J 5 bases short, with 10 bases between. Looked up from germline, CDR1 is DFQATT and CDR2 is SNEGSKA (reference sequence). The DNA of the CDR3 is TGCAGTGCTGGCGACCCCAACAATGAGCAGTTCTTC. Amino acids: CSAGDPNNEQFF.

The gene calls are TRBV6-5 and TRBJ1-3; D is unclear. Germline CDR1 reads MNHEY; CDR2 reads SVGAGI. Between the trimmed V and J ends, which lost 0 bases and 6 bases, there was a span of 6 bases. This CDR3 is built from 13 residues. The CDR3 sequence is CASSYSEKNTIYF. The CDR3 nucleotides are TGTGCCAGCAGTTACTCCGAAAAAAACACCATATATTTT.

The chain carries TRBV4-1 and TRBJ1-6; D remains unclear. Trimming cost V 10 bases and J 8 bases, with 6 bases left between them. The CDR3 has 10 residues. Germline CDR1 reads MGHRA; CDR2 reads YSYEKL. DNA for the CDR3: TGCGCCACCGGAGATTCACCCCTCCACTTT. Its translation is CATGDSPLHF.

This clonotype has more than one count but fewer than ten. The rearrangement joins TRBV24-1 to TRBJ2-3; 8 bases agree with TRBD1. Unmatched junction bases numbered 7, after V lost 6 bases and J lost 3 bases. Germline V lookup: CDR1 KGHDR, CDR2 SFDVKD. CDR3 length: 15 residues. Written as DNA, the CDR3 is TGTGCCACCAGTAGGACAGGGAGGTATACAGATACGCAGTATTTT. Its translation is CATSRTGRYTDTQYF.

This clonotype came up a few times. V and J are TRBV10-3 and TRBJ2-7; TRBD2 matches at 9 bases. The junction had 7 bases not matched to a gene; V was cut back by 3 bases and J by 4 bases. This CDR3 is 15 amino acids long. Per germline, CDR1 ENHRY and CDR2 SYGVKD. The CDR3 sequence is CAISDPTSGSYEQYF. The DNA for the CDR3 is TGTGCCATCAGTGATCCGACTAGCGGATCTTACGAGCAGTACTTC.

This clonotype was recorded a few times. The J gene is TRBJ1-1, the V gene TRBV6-6; 7 bases map to TRBD1. The junction had 4 bases not matched to a gene; V was cut back by 4 bases and J by 5 bases. Germline assignment: CDR1 MNHNY and CDR2 SVGAGI (reference sequence). The CDR3 has 13 residues. Written as DNA, the CDR3 is TGTGCCAGCAGTTTTACAGGGGAGACTGAAGCTTTCTTT. Encoded protein: CASSFTGETEAFF.

This clonotype was seen a handful of times. The V call is TRBV27, the J call TRBJ2-3; 9 bases match TRBD2. CDR1 and CDR2 from the germline V gene are MNHEY and SMNVEV (reference sequence). There are 16 residues in the CDR3. The V segment lost 5 bases and the J segment 2 bases; nucleotides outside the gene matches: 8. The CDR3 DNA sequence: TGTGCCAGCAGTCAGAGTAGCGGGGGATCCACAGATACGCAGTATTTT. This sequence encodes CASSQSSGGSTDTQYF.

The chain recombines TRBV29-1 with TRBJ2-5, with D maybe TRBD1 (6 bases). CDR1 and CDR2 (germline): SQVTM, ANQGSEA. The CDR3 consists of 12 residues. V was trimmed by 6 bases and J by 5 bases, leaving 13 bases between them. CDR3 sequence reads: CSVQGPGETQYF. The CDR3 nucleotides read TGCAGCGTGCAGGGGCCAGGGGAGACCCAGTACTTC.

The table lists this clonotype with many counts. The rearrangement uses TRBV11-2 and TRBJ2-5; 7 nucleotides agree with TRBD2. Germline CDR1 is SGHAT and CDR2 is FQNNGV. V lost 1 base and J lost 2; bases outside the gene matches: 4. The CDR3 sequence is 15 residues long. This CDR3 is CASSLVLAAQETQYF. The CDR3 DNA reads TGTGCCAGCAGCTTAGTCCTAGCGGCTCAAGAGACCCAGTACTTC.